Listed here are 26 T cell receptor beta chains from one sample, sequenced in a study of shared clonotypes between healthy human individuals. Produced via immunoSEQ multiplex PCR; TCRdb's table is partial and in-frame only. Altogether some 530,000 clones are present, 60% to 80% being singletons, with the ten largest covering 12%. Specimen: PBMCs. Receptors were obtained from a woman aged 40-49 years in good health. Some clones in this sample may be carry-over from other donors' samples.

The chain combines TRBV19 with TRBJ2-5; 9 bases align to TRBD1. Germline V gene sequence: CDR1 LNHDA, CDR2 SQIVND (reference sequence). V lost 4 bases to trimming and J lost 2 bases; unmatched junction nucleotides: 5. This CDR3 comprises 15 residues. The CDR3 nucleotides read TGTGCCAGTAGTACGGGACAGGGACGACAAGAGACCCAGTACTTC. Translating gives CASSTGQGRQETQYF.

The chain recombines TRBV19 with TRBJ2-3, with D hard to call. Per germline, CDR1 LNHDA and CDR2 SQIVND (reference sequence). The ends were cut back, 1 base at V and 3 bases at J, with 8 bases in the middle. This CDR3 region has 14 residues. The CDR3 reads CASSIAVGTDTQYF. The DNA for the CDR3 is TGTGCCAGTAGTATAGCGGTGGGGACAGATACGCAGTATTTT.

CDR3 region: CASSLGRDRYTDTQYF. CDR3 bases: TGTGCCAGCAGCTTAGGTCGGGACAGATACACAGATACGCAGTATTTT. V and J are TRBV11-1 and TRBJ2-3, with TRBD1 matching 7 bases. CDR1 is SGHAT and CDR2 is FQDESV in the germline V gene (reference sequence). V trimming: 1 base; J trimming: 2 bases; junction bases outside the gene matches: 6. The CDR3 length is 16 residues.

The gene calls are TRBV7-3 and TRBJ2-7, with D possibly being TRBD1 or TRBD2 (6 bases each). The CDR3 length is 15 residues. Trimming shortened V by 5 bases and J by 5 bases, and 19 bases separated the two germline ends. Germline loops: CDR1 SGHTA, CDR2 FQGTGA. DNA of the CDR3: TGTGCCAGCAGCCCCGGGGGCCCAAGGGGGAACGAGCAGTACTTC. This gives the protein CASSPGGPRGNEQYF.

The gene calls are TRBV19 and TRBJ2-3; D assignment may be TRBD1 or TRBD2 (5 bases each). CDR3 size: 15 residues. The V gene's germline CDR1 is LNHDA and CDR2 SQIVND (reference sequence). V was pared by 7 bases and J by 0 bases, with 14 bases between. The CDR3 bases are TGTGCCAGTAAAGAAGGGACCACCAGCACAGATACGCAGTATTTT. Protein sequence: CASKEGTTSTDTQYF.

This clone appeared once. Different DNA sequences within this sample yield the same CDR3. The CDR3: CASSPGTGVYEQYF. As DNA, the CDR3 is TGTGCCAGCTCACCCGGGACAGGGGTATACGAGCAGTACTTC. V gene TRBV18 combines with J gene TRBJ2-7; TRBD1 agrees at 10 bases. The CDR3 runs 14 residues. J gave up 4 bases and V 3 bases, and 3 bases lay outside the gene matches. Per germline, CDR1 KGHSH and CDR2 LQKENI.

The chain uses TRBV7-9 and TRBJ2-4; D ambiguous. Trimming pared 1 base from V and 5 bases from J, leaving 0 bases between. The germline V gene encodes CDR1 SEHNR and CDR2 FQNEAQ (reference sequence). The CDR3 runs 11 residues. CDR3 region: CASSLENIQYF. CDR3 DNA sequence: TGTGCCAGCAGCTTAGAAAACATTCAGTACTTC.

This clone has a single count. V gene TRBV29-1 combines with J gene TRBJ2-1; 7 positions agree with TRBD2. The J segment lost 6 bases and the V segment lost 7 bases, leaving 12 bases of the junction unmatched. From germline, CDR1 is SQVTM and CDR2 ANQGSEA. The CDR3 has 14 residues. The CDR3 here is CSGGGRAAGNEQFF. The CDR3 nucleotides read TGCAGCGGGGGTGGGAGGGCCGCGGGCAATGAGCAGTTCTTC.

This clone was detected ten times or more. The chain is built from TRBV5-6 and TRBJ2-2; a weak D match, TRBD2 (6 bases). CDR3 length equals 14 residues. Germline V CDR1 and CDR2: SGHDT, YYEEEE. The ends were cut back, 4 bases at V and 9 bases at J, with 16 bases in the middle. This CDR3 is CASSPPGRVRELFF. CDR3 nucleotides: TGTGCCAGCAGCCCCCCCGGGAGAGTGCGGGAGCTGTTTTTT. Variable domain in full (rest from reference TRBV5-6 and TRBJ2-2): DAGVTQSPTHLIKTRGQQVTLRCSPKSGHDTVSWYQQALGQGPQFIFQYYEEEERQRGNFPDRFSGHQFPNYSSELNVNALLLGDSALYLCASSPPGRVRELFFGEGSRLTVL.

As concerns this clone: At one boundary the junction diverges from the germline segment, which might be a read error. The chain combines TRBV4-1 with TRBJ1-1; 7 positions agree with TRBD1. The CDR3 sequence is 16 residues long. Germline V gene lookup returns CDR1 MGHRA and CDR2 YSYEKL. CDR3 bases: TGCGCCAGCAGCCAAGGAGGGTTAACAGGGGTCACTGAAGCTCTCTTT. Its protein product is CASSQGGLTGVTEALF.

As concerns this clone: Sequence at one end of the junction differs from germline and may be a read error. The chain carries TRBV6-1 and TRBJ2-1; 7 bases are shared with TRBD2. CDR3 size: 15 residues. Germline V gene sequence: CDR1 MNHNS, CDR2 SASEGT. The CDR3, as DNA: TGTGCCAGCAGTGATAGCGGGCTCTCCCACAATGAGCAGTTCTTC. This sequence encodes CASSDSGLSHNEQFF.

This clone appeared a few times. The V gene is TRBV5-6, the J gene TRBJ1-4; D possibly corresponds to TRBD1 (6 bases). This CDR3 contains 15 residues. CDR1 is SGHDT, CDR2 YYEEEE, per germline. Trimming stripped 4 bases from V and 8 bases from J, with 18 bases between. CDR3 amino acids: CASSGPGALGEKLFF. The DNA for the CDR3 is TGTGCCAGCAGCGGGCCGGGGGCCCTTGGGGAAAAACTGTTTTTT.

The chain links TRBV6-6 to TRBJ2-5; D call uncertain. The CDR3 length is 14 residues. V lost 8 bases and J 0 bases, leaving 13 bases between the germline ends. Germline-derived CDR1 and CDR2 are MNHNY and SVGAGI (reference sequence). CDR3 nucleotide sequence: TGTGCCAGCCGTTCTGGGGTCAACCAAGAGACCCAGTACTTC. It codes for CASRSGVNQETQYF.

The CDR3 nucleotides are TGCGCCAGCAGCTTGGTCGGGGGGGGACTACCCCACACAGATACGCAGTATTTT. Translated, it gives CASSLVGGGLPHTDTQYF. The chain couples TRBV5-1 to TRBJ2-3, with 8 bases matching TRBD2. After removal of 0 bases from V and 2 bases from J, the junction contained 11 bases not matched to a gene. This CDR3 comprises 18 residues. Germline V lookup: CDR1 SGHRS, CDR2 YFSETQ.

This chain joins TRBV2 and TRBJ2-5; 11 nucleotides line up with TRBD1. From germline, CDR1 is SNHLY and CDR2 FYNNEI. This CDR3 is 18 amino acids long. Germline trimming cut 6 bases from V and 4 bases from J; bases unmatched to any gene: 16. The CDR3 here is CASRGGTGGLLLGETQYF. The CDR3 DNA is TGTGCCAGCAGAGGCGGGACAGGGGGGCTCCTCTTGGGAGAGACCCAGTACTTC.

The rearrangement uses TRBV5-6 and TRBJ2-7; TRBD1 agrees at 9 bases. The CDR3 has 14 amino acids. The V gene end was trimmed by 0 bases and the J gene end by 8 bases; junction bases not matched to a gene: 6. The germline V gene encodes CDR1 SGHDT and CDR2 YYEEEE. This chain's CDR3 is CASSLAGQGSKQYF. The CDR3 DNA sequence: TGTGCCAGCAGCTTGGCTGGACAGGGGTCGAAGCAGTACTTC.

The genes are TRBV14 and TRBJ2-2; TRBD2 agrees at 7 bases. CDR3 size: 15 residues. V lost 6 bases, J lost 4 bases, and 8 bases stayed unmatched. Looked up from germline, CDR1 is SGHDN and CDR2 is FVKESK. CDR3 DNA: TGTGCCAGCAGACCCGCGGGGGTACTCACCGGGGAGCTGTTTTTT. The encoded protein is CASRPAGVLTGELFF.

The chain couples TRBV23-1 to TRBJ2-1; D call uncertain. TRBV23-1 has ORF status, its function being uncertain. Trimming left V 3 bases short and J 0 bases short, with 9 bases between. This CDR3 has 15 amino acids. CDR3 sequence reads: CASSHPGPSYNEQFF. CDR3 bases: TGCGCCAGCAGTCACCCGGGTCCCTCCTACAATGAGCAGTTCTTC.

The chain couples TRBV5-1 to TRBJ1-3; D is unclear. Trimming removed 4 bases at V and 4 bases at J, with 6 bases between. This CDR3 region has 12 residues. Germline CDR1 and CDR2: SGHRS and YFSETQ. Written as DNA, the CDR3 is TGCGCCAGCAGCCAAGACGGAAACACCATATATTTT. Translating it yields CASSQDGNTIYF.

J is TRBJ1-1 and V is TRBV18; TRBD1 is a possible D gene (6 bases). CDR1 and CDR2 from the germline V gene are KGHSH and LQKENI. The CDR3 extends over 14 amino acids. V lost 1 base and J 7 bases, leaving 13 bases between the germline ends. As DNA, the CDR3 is TGTGCCAGCTCACCACAAAGGCAGGGGAGTGAAGCTTTCTTT. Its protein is CASSPQRQGSEAFF.

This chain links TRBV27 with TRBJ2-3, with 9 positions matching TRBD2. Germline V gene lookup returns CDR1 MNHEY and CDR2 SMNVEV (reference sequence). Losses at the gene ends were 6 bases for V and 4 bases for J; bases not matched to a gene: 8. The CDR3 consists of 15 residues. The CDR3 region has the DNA TGTGCCAGCAGCCCTAGCGGGATATATGCAGATACGCAGTATTTT. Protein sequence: CASSPSGIYADTQYF.

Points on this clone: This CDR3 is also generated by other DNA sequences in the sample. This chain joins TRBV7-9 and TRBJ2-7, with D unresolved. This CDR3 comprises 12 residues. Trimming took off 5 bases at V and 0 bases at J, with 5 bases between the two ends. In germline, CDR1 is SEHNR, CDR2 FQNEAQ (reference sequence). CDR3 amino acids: CASSPSSYEQYF. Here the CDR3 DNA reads TGTGCCAGCAGCCCCAGCTCCTACGAGCAGTACTTC.

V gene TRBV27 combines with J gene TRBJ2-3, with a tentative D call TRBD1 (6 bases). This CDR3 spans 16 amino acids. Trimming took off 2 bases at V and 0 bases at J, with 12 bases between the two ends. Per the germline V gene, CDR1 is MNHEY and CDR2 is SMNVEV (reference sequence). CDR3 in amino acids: CASSLRGSPSTDTQYF. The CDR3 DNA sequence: TGTGCCAGCAGTTTAAGGGGGTCTCCTAGCACAGATACGCAGTATTTT.

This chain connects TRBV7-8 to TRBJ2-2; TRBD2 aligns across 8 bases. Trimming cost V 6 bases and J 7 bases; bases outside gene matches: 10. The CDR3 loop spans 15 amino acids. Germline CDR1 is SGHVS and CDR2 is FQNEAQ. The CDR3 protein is CASRQAGAVIGELFF. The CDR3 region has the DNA TGTGCCAGCAGGCAAGCGGGAGCTGTTATCGGGGAGCTGTTTTTT.

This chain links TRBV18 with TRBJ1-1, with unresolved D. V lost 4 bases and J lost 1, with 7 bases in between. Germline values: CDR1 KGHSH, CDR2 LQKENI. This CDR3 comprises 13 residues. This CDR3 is CASSQTQNTEAFF. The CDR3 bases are TGTGCCAGCTCACAAACACAGAACACTGAAGCTTTCTTT.

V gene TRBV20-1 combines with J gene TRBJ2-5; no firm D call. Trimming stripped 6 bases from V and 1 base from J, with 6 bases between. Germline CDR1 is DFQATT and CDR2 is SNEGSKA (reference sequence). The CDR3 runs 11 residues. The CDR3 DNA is TGCAGTGCCCAAGTCCAAGAGACCCAGTACTTC. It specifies CSAQVQETQYF.